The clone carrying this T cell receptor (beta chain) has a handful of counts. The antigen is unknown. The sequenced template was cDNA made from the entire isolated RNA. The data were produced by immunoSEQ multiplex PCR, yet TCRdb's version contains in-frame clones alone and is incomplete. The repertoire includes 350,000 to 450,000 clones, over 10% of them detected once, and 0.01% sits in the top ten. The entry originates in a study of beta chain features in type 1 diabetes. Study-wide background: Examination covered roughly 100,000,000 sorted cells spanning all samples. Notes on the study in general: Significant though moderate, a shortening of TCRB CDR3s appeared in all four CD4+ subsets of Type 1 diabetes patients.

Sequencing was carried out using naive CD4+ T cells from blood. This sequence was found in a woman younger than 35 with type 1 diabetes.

CDR3 nucleotides: TGCGCCAGCAGCTTGGATGTAGTCTCGCTAGGAGATGGCTACACCTTC. It encodes CASSLDVVSLGDGYTF. The rearrangement joins TRBV5-1 to TRBJ1-2; no firm D call. Germline-derived CDR1 and CDR2 are SGHRS and YFSETQ. The V and J ends lost 0 bases and 6 bases respectively, with 18 bases between them. The CDR3 runs 16 residues.